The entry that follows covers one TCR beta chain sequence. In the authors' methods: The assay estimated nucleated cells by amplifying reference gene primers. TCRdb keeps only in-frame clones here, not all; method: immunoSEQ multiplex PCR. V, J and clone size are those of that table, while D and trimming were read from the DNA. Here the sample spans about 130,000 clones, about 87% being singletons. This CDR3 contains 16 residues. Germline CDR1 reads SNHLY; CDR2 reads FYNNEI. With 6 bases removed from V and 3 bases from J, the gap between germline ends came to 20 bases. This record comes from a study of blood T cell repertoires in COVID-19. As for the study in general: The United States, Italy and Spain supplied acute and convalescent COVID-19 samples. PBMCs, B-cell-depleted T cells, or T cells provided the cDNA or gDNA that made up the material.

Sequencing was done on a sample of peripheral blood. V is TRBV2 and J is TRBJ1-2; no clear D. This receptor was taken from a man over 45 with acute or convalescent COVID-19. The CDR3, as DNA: TGTGCCAGCAGGCGTACTGATCAGGATTACGACTATGGCTACACCTTC. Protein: CASRRTDQDYDYGYTF.